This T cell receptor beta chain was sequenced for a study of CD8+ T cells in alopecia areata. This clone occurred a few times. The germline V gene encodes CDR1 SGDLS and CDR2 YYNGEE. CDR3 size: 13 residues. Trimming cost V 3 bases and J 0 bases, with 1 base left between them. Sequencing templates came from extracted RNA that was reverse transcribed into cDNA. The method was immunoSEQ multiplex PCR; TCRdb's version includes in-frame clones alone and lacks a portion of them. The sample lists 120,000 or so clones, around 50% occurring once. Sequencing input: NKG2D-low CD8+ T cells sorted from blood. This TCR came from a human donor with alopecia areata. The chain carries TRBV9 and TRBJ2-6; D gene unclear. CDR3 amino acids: CASSASGANVLTF. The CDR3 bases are TGTGCCAGCAGCGCCTCTGGGGCCAACGTCCTGACTTTC.